These T cell receptor beta chains were read from a single sample in a study of response to subunit inactivated influenza vaccine. TCRdb passed the RT-PCR reads through MiXCR, listing each CDR3 protein once. Seen here are roughly 700,000 distinct CDR3 sequences, 15% to 18% observed once, and the top ten hold roughly 12%. The sample here was PBMCs from blood, taken 11 to 12 days after vaccination. The receptors were sampled from a man between 50 and 59 years old who received an inactivated influenza vaccine. The CDR3 runs from the conserved cysteine through the conserved F or W. A D gene is named only where the DNA matches it firmly. Not all rows give a size; the values are once, few, many and, for expanded clones, a class.

D gene: -
V gene: TRBV27
CDR3 length: 15
J gene: TRBJ2-3
clone size: -
CDR3 protein: CASSSTGRGTDTQYF
CDR3 DNA: TGTGCCAGCAGCAGTACCGGGAGAGGAACAGATACGCAGTATTTT

D gene: TRBD1
V gene: TRBV10-3
CDR3 length: 14
J gene: TRBJ2-7
clone size: -
CDR3 protein: CAIRSGTGSYEQYF
CDR3 DNA: TGTGCCATCAGGTCCGGGACAGGTTCCTACGAGCAGTACTTC

D gene: TRBD1
V gene: TRBV10-3
CDR3 length: 15
J gene: TRBJ1-1
clone size: few
CDR3 protein: CAISRRQGSNTEAFF
CDR3 DNA: TGTGCCATCAGCCGACGACAGGGCTCGAACACTGAAGCTTTCTTT

D gene: TRBD2
V gene: TRBV28
CDR3 length: 18
J gene: TRBJ2-1
clone size: -
CDR3 protein: CASSPGTSGGPPYNEQFF
CDR3 DNA: TGTGCCAGCAGTCCTGGGACTAGCGGGGGCCCACCCTACAATGAGCAGTTCTTC

D gene: -
V gene: TRBV12-3/TRBV12-4
CDR3 length: 14
J gene: TRBJ1-4
clone size: few
CDR3 protein: CASSFWGGGEKLFF
CDR3 DNA: TGTGCCAGCAGTTTTTGGGGGGGGGGCGAAAAACTGTTTTTT

D gene: -
V gene: TRBV18
CDR3 length: 14
J gene: TRBJ1-1
clone size: few
CDR3 protein: CASSLDSTNTEAFF
CDR3 DNA: TGTGCCAGCTCACTTGACAGTACCAACACTGAAGCTTTCTTT

D gene: -
V gene: TRBV29-1
CDR3 length: 13
J gene: TRBJ2-5
clone size: many
CDR3 protein: CSVERGVGETQYF
CDR3 DNA: TGCAGCGTTGAGAGGGGGGTAGGGGAGACCCAGTACTTC

D gene: TRBD2
V gene: TRBV6-1
CDR3 length: 16
J gene: TRBJ2-5
clone size: -
CDR3 protein: CASSANPGLARETQYF
CDR3 DNA: TGTGCCAGCAGTGCGAATCCGGGACTAGCGAGGGAGACCCAGTACTTC

D gene: -
V gene: TRBV6-5
CDR3 length: 17
J gene: TRBJ1-6
clone size: -
CDR3 protein: CASSYSVGSSYNSPLHF
CDR3 DNA: TGTGCCAGCAGTTACTCGGTTGGGAGCTCCTATAATTCACCCCTCCACTTT

D gene: -
V gene: TRBV11-1
CDR3 length: 19
J gene: TRBJ2-5
clone size: -
CDR3 protein: CASSYGSGTAGPYQETQYF
CDR3 DNA: TGTGCCAGCAGCTACGGATCCGGGACCGCTGGGCCATACCAAGAGACCCAGTACTTC

D gene: -
V gene: TRBV12-3/TRBV12-4
CDR3 length: 15
J gene: TRBJ2-2
clone size: -
CDR3 protein: CASKRGDPNTGELFF
CDR3 DNA: TGTGCCAGCAAGCGCGGGGATCCAAACACCGGGGAGCTGTTTTTT

D gene: TRBD2
V gene: TRBV12-3/TRBV12-4
CDR3 length: 16
J gene: TRBJ2-3
clone size: many
CDR3 protein: CASSSTSGGPTDTQYF
CDR3 DNA: TGTGCCAGCAGTTCGACTAGCGGGGGACCTACAGATACGCAGTATTTT

D gene: -
V gene: TRBV7-2
CDR3 length: 15
J gene: TRBJ2-5
clone size: -
CDR3 protein: CASSELGPLQETQYF
CDR3 DNA: TGTGCCAGCAGCGAACTAGGGCCCCTCCAAGAGACCCAGTACTTC

D gene: -
V gene: TRBV29-1
CDR3 length: 11
J gene: TRBJ1-4
clone size: many
CDR3 protein: CSVFTGEKLFF
CDR3 DNA: TGCAGCGTCTTCACAGGAGAAAAACTGTTTTTT

D gene: -
V gene: TRBV20-1
CDR3 length: 12
J gene: TRBJ2-1
clone size: -
CDR3 protein: CSADGSYNEQFF
CDR3 DNA: TGCAGTGCGGACGGGTCGTACAATGAGCAGTTCTTC

D gene: -
V gene: TRBV7-9
CDR3 length: 9
J gene: TRBJ1-2
clone size: few
CDR3 protein: CASLNGYTF
CDR3 DNA: TGTGCCAGTTTAAATGGCTACACCTTC

D gene: -
V gene: TRBV4-3
CDR3 length: 15
J gene: TRBJ2-7
clone size: -
CDR3 protein: CASSQEWLSTYEQYF
CDR3 DNA: TGCGCCAGCAGCCAAGAGTGGCTAAGTACCTACGAGCAGTACTTC

D gene: -
V gene: TRBV20-1
CDR3 length: 14
J gene: TRBJ2-7
clone size: -
CDR3 protein: CSARGPILAYEQYF
CDR3 DNA: TGCAGTGCTAGAGGCCCCATACTAGCTTACGAGCAGTACTTC

D gene: -
V gene: TRBV4-3
CDR3 length: 16
J gene: TRBJ1-2
clone size: few
CDR3 protein: CASSPNARTTAYGYTF
CDR3 DNA: TGCGCCAGCAGCCCCAACGCAAGGACAACGGCCTATGGCTACACCTTC

D gene: TRBD1
V gene: TRBV15
CDR3 length: 15
J gene: TRBJ2-5
clone size: -
CDR3 protein: CATSSHRTGRETQYF
CDR3 DNA: TGTGCCACCAGCAGCCACCGGACAGGGCGGGAGACCCAGTACTTC

D gene: -
V gene: TRBV7-2
CDR3 length: 16
J gene: TRBJ2-1
clone size: few
CDR3 protein: CASSLVGGQVGNEQFF
CDR3 DNA: TGTGCCAGCAGCTTAGTTGGGGGCCAGGTGGGGAATGAGCAGTTCTTC

D gene: -
V gene: TRBV7-9
CDR3 length: 12
J gene: TRBJ1-3
clone size: few
CDR3 protein: CASTPTGNTIYF
CDR3 DNA: TGTGCCAGCACCCCCACTGGAAACACCATATATTTT

D gene: -
V gene: TRBV7-8
CDR3 length: 18
J gene: TRBJ2-5
clone size: few
CDR3 protein: CASRHKRQRTGILETQYF
CDR3 DNA: TGTGCCAGCAGACACAAACGACAGAGAACGGGAATATTGGAGACCCAGTACTTC

D gene: TRBD2
V gene: TRBV28
CDR3 length: 15
J gene: TRBJ2-1
clone size: -
CDR3 protein: CASSFRGGNYNEQFF
CDR3 DNA: TGTGCCAGCAGTTTCCGCGGGGGGAATTACAATGAGCAGTTCTTC

D gene: TRBD2
V gene: TRBV7-9
CDR3 length: 17
J gene: TRBJ2-1
clone size: -
CDR3 protein: CASRGLRGSGSSDEQFF
CDR3 DNA: TGTGCCAGCAGGGGCCTACGGGGTAGCGGGAGCAGTGATGAGCAGTTCTTC

D gene: TRBD2
V gene: TRBV20-1
CDR3 length: 13
J gene: TRBJ2-7
clone size: -
CDR3 protein: CSAPTSGSYEQYF
CDR3 DNA: TGCAGTGCCCCGACTAGCGGGAGTTACGAGCAGTACTTC

D gene: -
V gene: TRBV12-3/TRBV12-4
CDR3 length: 13
J gene: TRBJ2-1
clone size: few
CDR3 protein: CASSGANYNEQFF
CDR3 DNA: TGTGCCAGCAGTGGAGCGAACTACAATGAGCAGTTCTTC

D gene: -
V gene: TRBV12-3/TRBV12-4
CDR3 length: 17
J gene: TRBJ2-5
clone size: -
CDR3 protein: CASSLEEGPQVQETQYF
CDR3 DNA: TGTGCCAGCAGTTTAGAGGAGGGGCCACAGGTTCAAGAGACCCAGTACTTC

D gene: -
V gene: TRBV4-2
CDR3 length: 15
J gene: TRBJ2-1
clone size: -
CDR3 protein: CASSQDTTFYNEHFF
CDR3 DNA: TGTGCCAGCAGCCAAGACACCACCTTCTACAATGAGCATTTCTTC

D gene: -
V gene: TRBV28
CDR3 length: 12
J gene: TRBJ1-5
clone size: -
CDR3 protein: CASGQDNQPQHF
CDR3 DNA: TGTGCAAGCGGGCAGGACAATCAGCCCCAGCATTTT

D gene: TRBD1
V gene: TRBV29-1
CDR3 length: 13
J gene: TRBJ1-1
clone size: few
CDR3 protein: CSVAAGGGTEAFF
CDR3 DNA: TGCAGCGTTGCGGCAGGGGGGGGCACTGAAGCTTTCTTT

D gene: TRBD2
V gene: TRBV5-4
CDR3 length: 16
J gene: TRBJ2-7
clone size: -
CDR3 protein: CASSYPGLAVPYEQYF
CDR3 DNA: TGTGCCAGCAGCTACCCCGGGCTAGCGGTTCCCTACGAGCAGTACTTC

D gene: -
V gene: TRBV4-1
CDR3 length: 14
J gene: TRBJ2-7
clone size: -
CDR3 protein: CASSQGDGTYEQYF
CDR3 DNA: TGCGCCAGCAGCCAAGGAGACGGGACCTACGAGCAGTACTTC

D gene: TRBD1
V gene: TRBV6-5
CDR3 length: 14
J gene: TRBJ2-7
clone size: few
CDR3 protein: CASSYTGVSYEQYF
CDR3 DNA: TGTGCCAGCAGTTATACAGGGGTCTCCTACGAGCAGTACTTC

D gene: TRBD2
V gene: TRBV7-2
CDR3 length: 16
J gene: TRBJ2-7
clone size: -
CDR3 protein: CASSLWTSGGAYEQYF
CDR3 DNA: TGTGCCAGCAGCCTCTGGACTAGCGGGGGGGCCTACGAGCAGTACTTC